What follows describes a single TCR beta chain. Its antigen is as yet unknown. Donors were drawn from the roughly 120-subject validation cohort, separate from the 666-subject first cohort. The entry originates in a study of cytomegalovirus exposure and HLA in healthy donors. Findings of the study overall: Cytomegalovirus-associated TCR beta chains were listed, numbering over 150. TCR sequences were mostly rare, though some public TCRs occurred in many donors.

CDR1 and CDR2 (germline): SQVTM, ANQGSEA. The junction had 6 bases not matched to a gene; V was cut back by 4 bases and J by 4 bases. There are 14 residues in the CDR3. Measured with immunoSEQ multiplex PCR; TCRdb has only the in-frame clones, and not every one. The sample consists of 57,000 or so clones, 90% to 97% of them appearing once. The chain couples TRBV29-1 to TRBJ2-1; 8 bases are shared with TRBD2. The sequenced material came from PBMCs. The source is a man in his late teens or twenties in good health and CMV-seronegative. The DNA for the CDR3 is TGCAGCGTTGCCGTAGCGGGGATATACAATGAGCAGTTCTTC. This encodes CSVAVAGIYNEQFF.